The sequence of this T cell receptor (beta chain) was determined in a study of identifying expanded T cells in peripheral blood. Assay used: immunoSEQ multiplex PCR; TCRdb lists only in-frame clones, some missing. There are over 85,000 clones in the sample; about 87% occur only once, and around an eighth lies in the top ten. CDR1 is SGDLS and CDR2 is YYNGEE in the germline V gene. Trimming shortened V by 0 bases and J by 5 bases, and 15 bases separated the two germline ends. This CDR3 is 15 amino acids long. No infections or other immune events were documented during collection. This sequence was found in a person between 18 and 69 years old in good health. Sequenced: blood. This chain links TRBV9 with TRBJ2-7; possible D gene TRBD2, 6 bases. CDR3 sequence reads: CASSVGLESVHEQYF. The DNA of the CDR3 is TGTGCCAGCAGCGTAGGACTAGAGAGCGTCCACGAGCAGTACTTC.